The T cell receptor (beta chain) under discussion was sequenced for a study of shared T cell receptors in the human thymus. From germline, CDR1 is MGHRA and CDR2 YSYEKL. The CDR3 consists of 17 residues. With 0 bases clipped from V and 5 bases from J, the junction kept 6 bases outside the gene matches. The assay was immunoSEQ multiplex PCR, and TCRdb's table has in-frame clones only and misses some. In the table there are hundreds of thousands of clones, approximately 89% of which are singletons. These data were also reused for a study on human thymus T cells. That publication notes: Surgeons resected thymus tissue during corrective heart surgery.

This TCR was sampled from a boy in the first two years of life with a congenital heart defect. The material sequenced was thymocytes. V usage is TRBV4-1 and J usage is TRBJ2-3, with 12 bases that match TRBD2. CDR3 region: CASSQDLTSGRRDTQYF. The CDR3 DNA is TGCGCCAGCAGCCAAGATCTAACTAGCGGGAGGAGAGATACGCAGTATTTT.